These 17 T cell receptor beta chains were sequenced from one sample in a study of cytomegalovirus exposure and HLA in healthy donors. Amplification used 60 Vbeta primers and 13 Jbeta primers. The protocol was immunoSEQ multiplex PCR, while the TCRdb copy is restricted to in-frame clones and leaves out a portion. Of about 200,000 clones listed, over 65% are singletons. Sequencing was carried out using PBMCs. The source of these receptors is a man aged 35 to 55 in good health and CMV-seropositive.

The rearrangement joins TRBV7-2 to TRBJ2-7; the match to TRBD2 covers 8 bases. CDR1 is SGHTA, CDR2 FQGNSA, per germline. This CDR3 region has 14 residues. The ends lost 8 bases at V and 1 base at J; junction bases unmatched: 7. This CDR3 reads CASVPSGSSYEQYF. CDR3 DNA: TGTGCCAGCGTGCCCAGCGGGAGTTCCTACGAGCAGTACTTC.

This chain links TRBV18 with TRBJ2-3; D remains ambiguous. Trimming stripped 1 base from V and 4 bases from J, with 9 bases between. The CDR3 totals 14 residues. Per the germline V gene, CDR1 is KGHSH and CDR2 is LQKENI. In DNA, the CDR3 is TGTGCCAGCTCACCACGATCTGAGGCAGATACGCAGTATTTT. It translates to CASSPRSEADTQYF. The complete variable domain, with remaining parts taken from reference TRBV18 and TRBJ2-3, reads NAGVMQNPRHLVRRRGQEARLRCSPMKGHSHVYWYRQLPEEGLKFMVYLQKENIIDESGMPKERFSAEFPKEGPSILRIQQVVRGDSAAYFCASSPRSEADTQYFGPGTRLTVL.

This clone was seen only a few times. This sequence joins TRBV11-2 and TRBJ2-2; 9 nucleotides align to TRBD2. Germline CDR1 and CDR2: SGHAT and FQNNGV. V was pared by 7 bases and J by 5 bases, with 14 bases of the junction left unmatched. The CDR3 runs to 17 residues. DNA for the CDR3: TGTGCCAGCAACCTTAATAGCGGGGGCCCAGGAACCGGGGAGCTGTTTTTT. This sequence encodes CASNLNSGGPGTGELFF.

This clone was counted a single time. The rearrangement uses TRBV7-8 and TRBJ1-3; D not resolved. CDR3 length: 15 residues. The ends were cut back, 5 bases at V and 0 bases at J, with 11 bases in the middle. The germline CDR1 and CDR2 sequences are SGHVS and FQNEAQ. CDR3 residues: CASSSMYGSGNTIYF. CDR3 DNA: TGTGCCAGCAGCAGCATGTATGGCTCTGGAAACACCATATATTTT.

This clone was observed once. The V and J genes are TRBV7-2 and TRBJ2-7; TRBD1 matches at 8 bases. The CDR3 runs to 16 residues. The V gene's germline CDR1 is SGHTA and CDR2 FQGNSA. With V trimmed by 1 base and J by 0 bases, 5 bases remained unmatched. The chain's CDR3 is CASSLVPGTGSYEQYF. The CDR3 DNA follows: TGTGCCAGCAGCTTAGTTCCGGGGACAGGCTCCTACGAGCAGTACTTC.

This clone was observed a few times. The V gene is TRBV5-4, the J gene TRBJ2-7, with a tentative D call TRBD1 (6 bases). This CDR3 contains 13 residues. Germline CDR1 SGHNT, CDR2 YYREEE (reference sequence). V was shortened by 4 bases and J by 2 bases, with 10 bases between the two germline ends. This CDR3 reads CASSPDSTYEQYF. CDR3 nucleotides: TGTGCCAGCAGCCCGGACAGTACCTACGAGCAGTACTTC.

The chain couples TRBV4-3 to TRBJ2-3, with D uncertain. This CDR3 comprises 15 residues. V was pared by 0 bases and J by 1 base, with 8 bases between. CDR1 and CDR2 from the germline V gene are LGHNA and YSLEER. CDR3 amino acids: CASSQDGIGTDTQYF. The CDR3 bases are TGCGCCAGCAGCCAAGATGGTATAGGCACAGATACGCAGTATTTT.

V gene TRBV2 combines with J gene TRBJ2-7; TRBD2 matches at 8 bases. There are 14 residues in the CDR3. Germline V lookup: CDR1 SNHLY, CDR2 FYNNEI. The V and J ends lost 5 bases and 5 bases, in that order; junction bases with no gene match: 8. CDR3 protein: CASSYERESHEQYF. The DNA of the CDR3 is TGTGCCAGCAGTTACGAGCGGGAGTCGCACGAGCAGTACTTC.

V usage is TRBV18 and J usage is TRBJ2-1, with 9 bases matching TRBD2. V shed 1 base, J shed 8 bases, and the junction held 3 bases outside the gene matches. This CDR3 region has 14 residues. Germline V lookup: CDR1 KGHSH, CDR2 LQKENI. The DNA for the CDR3 is TGTGCCAGCTCACCACAGGAGCGGGGGGATGAGCAGTTCTTC. Translating gives CASSPQERGDEQFF. Supplemented by reference TRBV18 and TRBJ2-1, the full variable domain reads NAGVMQNPRHLVRRRGQEARLRCSPMKGHSHVYWYRQLPEEGLKFMVYLQKENIIDESGMPKERFSAEFPKEGPSILRIQQVVRGDSAAYFCASSPQERGDEQFFGPGTRLTVL.

The rearrangement joins TRBV5-8 to TRBJ1-5, with a weak D call TRBD1 (5 bases). This CDR3 comprises 14 residues. Germline assignment: CDR1 SGHTS and CDR2 YDEGEE. V lost 4 bases, J lost 5 bases, and 13 bases lay in between. CDR3 nucleotides: TGTGCCAGCAGCAACGGGTTAGGGGATCAGCCCCAGCATTTT. Its translation: CASSNGLGDQPQHF.

CDR3 sequence (DNA): TGCGCCAGCAGCCCGAATCCGGGACTAGCGGAGTCAGATACGCAGTATTTT. This codes for CASSPNPGLAESDTQYF. The chain has TRBV4-1 and TRBJ2-3; TRBD2 matches 11 bases. J gave up 4 bases and V 4 bases, and 10 bases lay outside the gene matches. Germline values: CDR1 MGHRA, CDR2 YSYEKL. CDR3 length: 17 amino acids.

The rearrangement joins TRBV6-1 to TRBJ1-5; the match to TRBD1 covers 7 bases. CDR3 length equals 13 residues. With 8 bases clipped from V and 7 bases from J, the junction kept 8 bases outside the gene matches. Germline-derived CDR1 and CDR2 are MNHNS and SASEGT. As DNA, the CDR3 is TGTGCCAGCTACGACAGGGATGGCCAGCCCCAGCATTTT. Translating it yields CASYDRDGQPQHF.

The chain couples TRBV19 to TRBJ1-3; tentatively, D is TRBD1 (5 bases). The CDR3 has 14 residues. V was shortened by 3 bases and J by 8 bases, with 14 bases between the two germline ends. In germline, CDR1 is LNHDA, CDR2 SQIVND (reference sequence). CDR3 in DNA: TGTGCCAGTAGTATTGGGGACTTCGGGGACACCATATATTTT. Amino acid sequence: CASSIGDFGDTIYF.

The chain is built from TRBV6-5 and TRBJ2-7, with D perhaps TRBD1 (5 bases). Germline V gene lookup returns CDR1 MNHEY and CDR2 SVGAGI. V lost 2 bases to trimming and J lost 4 bases, with 9 bases between them. This CDR3 is built from 13 residues. CDR3 coding DNA: TGTGCCAGCAGTTACCAGGGAAAGTACGAGCAGTACTTC. Translating gives CASSYQGKYEQYF.

The gene calls are TRBV4-2 and TRBJ2-1, with TRBD2 matching over 11 bases. Germline V gives CDR1 LGHNA, CDR2 YNFKEQ. V shed 0 bases, J shed 3 bases, and the junction held 4 bases outside the gene matches. The CDR3 sequence is 17 residues long. The CDR3 spells CASSQELAGGSYNEQFF. CDR3 bases: TGTGCCAGCAGCCAAGAGCTAGCGGGGGGTAGCTACAATGAGCAGTTCTTC.

The V gene is TRBV9, the J gene TRBJ2-1; D is ambiguous. This CDR3 has 14 residues. Germline lookup yields CDR1 SGDLS and CDR2 YYNGEE. V was pared by 5 bases and J by 5 bases, with 14 bases between. The CDR3 DNA reads as TGTGCCAGCAGTGAGGAAGGTCTCAACAATGAGCAGTTCTTC. It translates to CASSEEGLNNEQFF. The entire variable domain, with the rest obtained from reference TRBV9 and TRBJ2-1, is as follows: DSGVTQTPKHLITATGQRVTLRCSPRSGDLSVYWYQQSLDQGLQFLIQYYNGEERAKGNILERFSAQQFPDLHSELNLSSLELGDSALYFCASSEEGLNNEQFFGPGTRLTVL.

This chain connects TRBV28 to TRBJ2-5; 9 nucleotides align to TRBD2. The CDR3 totals 13 residues. V gave up 9 bases and J gave up 2 bases; unmatched junction bases: 4. The germline V gene encodes CDR1 MDHEN and CDR2 SYDVKM. This CDR3 reads CASSGSVQETQYF. The CDR3 DNA is TGTGCCAGTAGCGGGAGCGTTCAAGAGACCCAGTACTTC.